These T cell receptor beta chains were read from a single sample in a study of blood T cells in healthy people across ages. TCRdb reprocessed the 5' RACE reads via MiXCR and lists one record per CDR3 protein. Of roughly 790,000 distinct CDR3 sequences in the sample, about 42% were seen once. The specimen was blood. The receptors originated from a woman aged 55-70 years in good health. Each CDR3 is given with its conserved first and last residue. The order of the fields is J gene, clone size, V gene, D gene, CDR3 protein, CDR3 DNA. D genes are given only for firm matches. A clone size is listed for some rows: how often the clone was seen (once, few, many), or a class if it is expanded.

TRBJ2-3,few,TRBV5-1,TRBD1,CASSRGQGHGDTQYF,TGCGCCAGCAGCCGCGGACAGGGGCATGGAGATACGCAGTATTTT
TRBJ2-3,-,TRBV20-1,TRBD1,CSAIRTGTSSTDTQYF,TGCAGTGCCATTAGGACAGGGACATCTAGCACAGATACGCAGTATTTT
TRBJ2-2,-,TRBV5-1,-,CASSPTQGLRNGELFF,TGCGCCAGCAGCCCTACACAGGGTCTACGGAACGGGGAGCTGTTTTTT
TRBJ2-7,-,TRBV7-2,-,CASSYWGGPYNEQYF,TGTGCCAGCAGCTATTGGGGCGGGCCATACAATGAGCAGTACTTC
TRBJ1-5,many,TRBV15,-,CATRSDFSNQPQHF,TGTGCCACCAGGTCAGACTTTAGCAATCAGCCCCAGCATTTT
TRBJ1-2,-,TRBV3-1,-,CASSPRPPNYGYTF,TGTGCCAGCAGCCCTCGCCCTCCTAACTATGGCTACACCTTC
TRBJ2-7,-,TRBV21-1,-,CASSITGAPSGEQYF,TGTGCCAGCAGCATAACAGGGGCCCCCTCGGGAGAGCAGTACTTC
TRBJ1-1,-,TRBV12-3/TRBV12-4,-,CASILRGMNTEAFF,TGTGCCAGCATCCTTAGGGGGATGAACACTGAAGCTTTCTTT
TRBJ2-5,-,TRBV20-1,-,CSAQNRETQYF,TGCAGTGCGCAGAACAGGGAGACCCAGTACTTC
TRBJ2-3,few,TRBV24-1,TRBD2,CATSDRAGGTDTQYF,TGTGCCACCAGTGATCGGGCGGGAGGGACAGATACGCAGTATTTT
TRBJ2-4,few,TRBV12-3/TRBV12-4,TRBD1,CASSLGDRVDIQYF,TGTGCCAGCAGTTTAGGAGACAGGGTGGACATTCAGTACTTC
TRBJ1-2,few,TRBV10-2,-,CASSDGASTNYGYTF,TGCGCCAGCAGTGACGGTGCCAGCACTAACTATGGCTACACCTTC
TRBJ2-5,-,TRBV20-1,TRBD2,CSASGTSQETQYF,TGCAGTGCTAGTGGGACTAGCCAAGAGACCCAGTACTTC
TRBJ2-3,-,TRBV4-3,-,CASSQDWATIAAGTDTQYF,TGCGCCAGCAGCCAAGATTGGGCGACTATAGCGGCAGGCACAGATACGCAGTATTTT
TRBJ2-7,many,TRBV29-1,TRBD1,CSVVWDRGLFGAYEQYF,TGCAGCGTTGTATGGGACAGGGGGCTGTTTGGGGCCTACGAGCAGTACTTC
TRBJ2-7,-,TRBV5-6,-,CASSTFLRSSYNEQYF,TGTGCCAGCAGCACCTTTCTGCGGAGCTCCTACAATGAGCAGTACTTC
TRBJ1-5,-,TRBV5-5,-,CASSLGEGFVGGNQPQHF,TGTGCCAGCAGCTTAGGCGAAGGCTTTGTTGGTGGCAATCAGCCCCAGCATTTT
TRBJ2-5,few,TRBV3-1,TRBD2,CASSQAGGSKETQYF,TGTGCCAGCAGCCAAGCGGGGGGGAGTAAAGAGACCCAGTACTTC
TRBJ2-1,few,TRBV3-1,-,CASSQTGTYNEQFF,TGTGCCAGCAGCCAAACCGGGACTTACAATGAGCAGTTCTTC
TRBJ1-1,-,TRBV20-1,TRBD1,CSARDREQGLSTEAFF,TGCAGTGCTAGAGATCGGGAACAGGGGCTTAGCACTGAAGCTTTCTTT
TRBJ2-1,few,TRBV12-3/TRBV12-4,TRBD2,CASSLSADGGNEQFF,TGTGCCAGCAGTTTGTCAGCGGACGGGGGGAATGAGCAGTTCTTC
TRBJ2-1,-,TRBV6-1,-,CASSPWTESSYNEQFF,TGTGCCAGCAGCCCCTGGACGGAAAGCTCCTACAATGAGCAGTTCTTC
TRBJ1-5,-,TRBV15,-,CATSKDQGDQPQHF,TGTGCCACCAGCAAAGACCAGGGTGATCAGCCCCAGCATTTT
TRBJ1-4,few,TRBV7-2,-,CASSRPTFRQYEKLFF,TGTGCCAGCAGCCGGCCGACTTTCCGACAGTATGAAAAACTGTTTTTT
TRBJ2-7,once,TRBV2,-,CASSEGGACEQYF,TGTGCCAGCAGTGAGGGCGGAGCCTGCGAGCAGTACTTC
TRBJ2-7,-,TRBV28,TRBD2,CASSFELAGGLSSYEQYF,TGTGCCAGCAGTTTCGAACTAGCGGGAGGGCTGAGCTCCTACGAGCAGTACTTC
TRBJ1-2,-,TRBV12-3/TRBV12-4,TRBD1,CASIPGTGVDYGYTF,TGTGCCAGCATTCCCGGGACAGGGGTGGACTATGGCTACACCTTC